These T cell receptor beta chains were read from a single sample in a study of PD-1 blockade in classical Hodgkin lymphoma. This table comes from immunoSEQ multiplex PCR, and its TCRdb copy is limited to in-frame clones, with some not included. The sample carries around 46,000 clones, nearly 90% recorded once. The input for sequencing was peripheral blood mononuclear cells (PBMCs), taken before the fourth cycle of nivolumab. The receptors stem from a human donor with classical Hodgkin lymphoma. The CDR3 runs from the conserved cysteine through the conserved F or W. D genes are given only for firm matches. Size is omitted from some rows. Given values are once, few, many or a class for expanded clones.

clone size	D gene	V gene	J gene	CDR3 DNA	CDR3 protein
-	-	TRBV5-8	TRBJ2-7	TGTGCCAGCAGCTTGAGTAGCGAGCAGTACTTC	CASSLSSEQYF
-	-	TRBV7-9	TRBJ1-4	TGTGCCAGCAGCTTAGGGGGAACGGGTGAAAAACTGTTTTTT	CASSLGGTGEKLFF
few	-	TRBV18	TRBJ1-1	TGTGCCAGCTCATGGGCATCGAACACTGAAGCTTTCTTT	CASSWASNTEAFF
-	-	TRBV27	TRBJ1-5	TGTGCCAGCAGTTTGGTGGCCCCAACGGTTCAGCCCCAGCATTTT	CASSLVAPTVQPQHF
-	-	TRBV27	TRBJ1-3	TGTGCCAGTTCTCGTTCAAACTCTGGAAACACCATATATTTT	CASSRSNSGNTIYF
-	-	TRBV25-1	TRBJ1-2	TGTGCCAGCAAGGATGGAGCTAACTATGGCTACACCTTC	CASKDGANYGYTF
-	-	TRBV28	TRBJ2-3	TGTGCCAGCAGTTTTAGAGGGCGCACAGATACGCAGTATTTT	CASSFRGRTDTQYF
-	TRBD1	TRBV11-2	TRBJ2-5	TGTGCCAGCAGTTCGACAGGGGGCAGAGAGACCCAGTACTTC	CASSSTGGRETQYF
-	-	TRBV12-2	TRBJ2-7	TGTGCAAGTCGCTTAGTTTCCCCGGCGGGCTCCTACGAGCAGTACTTC	CASRLVSPAGSYEQYF
once	-	TRBV5-8	TRBJ1-4	TGTGCCAGCAGGAGCGATGTACCCCCTCATAATGAAAAACTGTTTTTT	CASRSDVPPHNEKLFF
-	-	TRBV2	TRBJ1-1	TGTGCCAGCAGTGATAGAAGTCCAGACACTGAAGCTTTCTTT	CASSDRSPDTEAFF
-	-	TRBV30	TRBJ1-2	TGTGCCTGGCTCAGGTCCTATGGCTACACCTTC	CAWLRSYGYTF
once	TRBD2	TRBV28	TRBJ2-7	TGTGCCAGCAGTCGCCTTAGCGGGGAACCCGAGCAGTACTTC	CASSRLSGEPEQYF
-	TRBD2	TRBV7-3	TRBJ2-7	TGTGCCAGCAGCCCCGGGCTAGCGGGAGTCGCCGAGCAGTACTTC	CASSPGLAGVAEQYF
-	-	TRBV11-1	TRBJ2-5	TGTGCCAGCAGCGCCGGAGAGACCCAGTACTTC	CASSAGETQYF
-	-	TRBV18	TRBJ2-5	TGTGCCAGCTCACCGGCGATCAGTGAGACCCAGTACTTC	CASSPAISETQYF
-	TRBD2	TRBV2	TRBJ2-1	TGTGCCAGCCAAAATAGCGGGAGAAGCAATGAGCAGTTCTTC	CASQNSGRSNEQFF
-	TRBD1	TRBV4-1	TRBJ2-6	TGCGCCAGCAGCCAAGATCAGACCGCGACAGGGGGCCCGACCGGTGGGGCCAACGTCCTGACTTTC	CASSQDQTATGGPTGGANVLTF
-	-	TRBV7-3	TRBJ1-1	TGTGCCAGCAGCCCGCGGGTCGGGGCGGGAGAAGCTTTCTTT	CASSPRVGAGEAFF
-	-	TRBV6-4	TRBJ2-1	TGTGCCAGCAGTGAGCTCGTGGCCGCGGGGGAGCAGTTCTTC	CASSELVAAGEQFF
-	TRBD2	TRBV10-2	TRBJ2-1	TGCGCCAGCAGGGCGGGACTAGCGGGAGGGGTTTTCTACAATGAGCAGTTCTTC	CASRAGLAGGVFYNEQFF
-	TRBD1	TRBV7-6	TRBJ2-7	TGTGCCAGCAGCGAAAACGCCGGGACAGGGTCCGAGCAGTACTTC	CASSENAGTGSEQYF
-	-	TRBV6-7	TRBJ2-1	TGTGCCAGCAGTCCCCACCTCCTTTGCAATGAGCAGTTCTTC	CASSPHLLCNEQFF
-	TRBD2	TRBV9	TRBJ2-1	TGTGCCAGCAGCGTAGGGGGAGGGGCTAGCGGGATGTACAATGAGCAGTTCTTC	CASSVGGGASGMYNEQFF
-	-	TRBV7-8	TRBJ1-2	TGTGCCAGCAGCTTAGCTGGAGCTAACTATGGCTACACCTTC	CASSLAGANYGYTF
-	TRBD2	TRBV6-6	TRBJ2-7	TGTGCCAGCAGTTACTCGGGGACTAGCTTCTTCCACGAGCAGTACTTC	CASSYSGTSFFHEQYF
-	-	TRBV10-2	TRBJ2-4	TGCGCCAGCAGAGCTACAGGGGGGGTTTTGTCCAAAAACATTCAGTACTTC	CASRATGGVLSKNIQYF
-	-	TRBV30	TRBJ1-6	TGTGCCTGGATGACACATCTTGTCTCACCCCTCCACTTT	CAWMTHLVSPLHF
once	-	TRBV14	TRBJ2-7	TGTGCCAGCAGCCTTCGGCGCGTACCTGGCGAGCAGTACTTC	CASSLRRVPGEQYF
-	-	TRBV27	TRBJ2-7	TGTGCCAGCAGTCCAAGACCGGATCAGGTCCTTACCCACGAGCAGTACTTC	CASSPRPDQVLTHEQYF
-	-	TRBV6-1	TRBJ2-3	TGTGCCAGTCTTGTCAAAGTGGGGCACACAGATACGCAGTATTTT	CASLVKVGHTDTQYF
few	-	TRBV6-6	TRBJ2-7	TGTGCCAGCAGTTACTCCGTAGACTACGAGCAGTACTTC	CASSYSVDYEQYF
-	-	TRBV10-3	TRBJ2-5	TGTGCCATCAGTGAGTCGACGGGACAAGAGACCCAGTACTTC	CAISESTGQETQYF
-	-	TRBV18	TRBJ1-1	TGTGCCAGCTCACCATTGGGGGAGGGCACTGAAGCTTTCTTT	CASSPLGEGTEAFF
-	-	TRBV6-5	TRBJ2-7	TGTGCCAGCAGTTCTGGACAGACCTACGAGCAGTACTTC	CASSSGQTYEQYF
-	-	TRBV29-1	TRBJ2-6	TGCAGCGTTGGGCTCTCTGGGGCCAACGTCCTGACTTTC	CSVGLSGANVLTF
few	-	TRBV4-1	TRBJ1-6	TGCGCCAGCAGCCAAGTTAGGTCGGGTAATTCACCCCTCCACTTT	CASSQVRSGNSPLHF
-	-	TRBV25-1	TRBJ2-7	TGTGCCAGCAGTGAGGGGGGTTACGAGCAGTACTTC	CASSEGGYEQYF
-	TRBD2	TRBV11-3	TRBJ2-1	TGTGCCAGCAGCACCGAGAGCGGGGGAGGTGCGGGTGAGCAGTTCTTC	CASSTESGGGAGEQFF
-	TRBD1	TRBV19	TRBJ2-3	TGTGCCAGTAGGTCGACAGGGGGCACAGATACGCAGTATTTT	CASRSTGGTDTQYF
-	-	TRBV5-6	TRBJ2-7	TGTGCCAGCAGCTTGGCGCGGACGCAGTACTTC	CASSLARTQYF
-	TRBD2	TRBV10-2	TRBJ2-1	TGCGCCAGTGACGGGACTAGCGGTAGCTATGAGCAGTTCTTC	CASDGTSGSYEQFF
-	TRBD2	TRBV27	TRBJ2-7	TGTGCCAGCAGTTTCAGAGCGGGAGTATCTCCCGAGCAGTACTTC	CASSFRAGVSPEQYF
-	-	TRBV6-1	TRBJ2-7	TGTGCCAGCAGTGAAGCGCGAGACACCCTAGATAGGAGCTCCTACGAGCAGTACTTC	CASSEARDTLDRSSYEQYF
-	TRBD2	TRBV5-1	TRBJ2-7	TGCGCCAGCAGCTCTCGGGAGGGCCTCTACGAGCAGTACTTC	CASSSREGLYEQYF
once	-	TRBV29-1	TRBJ2-1	TGCAGCGTTGAAGATAGGTGGGGTTCCTACAATGAGCAGTTCTTC	CSVEDRWGSYNEQFF
once	-	TRBV6-5	TRBJ1-4	TGTGCCAGCAGTTATGGGGACTCCACCGAAAAACTGTTTTTT	CASSYGDSTEKLFF
-	-	TRBV28	TRBJ2-7	TGTGCCAGCAACCTCCTTGGTGCCAGCTCCTACGAGCAGTACTTC	CASNLLGASSYEQYF